This T cell receptor beta chain came from a study of regulatory T cells in long-lasting Graves disease. HTBI primers from iRepertoire and Arm-PCR of CDR3 regions yielded the TCR beta libraries. Authors' analysis steps: The study identified roughly 59 TRBV and approximately 15 TRBJ segments across samples. Via MiXCR, TCRdb re-called the multiplex PCR reads, giving one row per CDR3 protein. The V and J calls were not made by the authors but by TCRdb's processing. The table records about 370,000 distinct CDR3 sequences, 15% of them present only once. Findings and limits, study-wide: Public clonotype sharing was higher in persistent than newly diagnosed patients. Persistent Graves' cases showed lower TCR diversity than newly diagnosed cases. Persistent disease favored TRBV28, TRBJ1-2 and TRBJ2-5.

As for time point: newly diagnosed GD, antithyroid drugs for less than 3 months. Making the TCR library involved RNA that had been extracted from PBMCs. To note about this clonotype: Its antigen is unknown.

The CDR3 is 18 residues long. CDR1 MNHNS and CDR2 SASEGT come from the germline V gene. The trim removed 5 bases at V and 2 bases at J, leaving 13 bases unmatched. Specimen: peripheral blood mononuclear cells (PBMCs), collected at new diagnosis, from a patient treated with antithyroid drugs. The chain employs TRBV6-1 and TRBJ2-7, with TRBD1 matching over 12 bases. The TCR was taken from a female donor with Graves disease. CDR3 amino acids: CASSPLGDRGRRTYEQYF. For the CDR3, the DNA is TGTGCCAGCAGTCCCCTGGGGGACAGGGGGCGTAGGACCTACGAGCAGTACTTC.